A single sample gave rise to the 32 T cell receptor beta chains below, sequenced in a study of T cells after yellow fever vaccination. One entry per CDR3 protein results from TCRdb running MiXCR on the 5' RACE reads. This table has more than 65,000 distinct CDR3 sequences, 5% to 6.5% appearing once. The sequenced sample was CD4+ T cells sorted from PBMCs, obtained approximately 15 days after the first yellow fever vaccination. Receptors were obtained from a young man who received the YFV17D yellow fever vaccine.

Note on this clonotype: This may be a read error: a much more frequent sequence differs by one nucleotide. The V and J genes are TRBV11-1 and TRBJ1-1, with D tentatively TRBD1 (6 bases). With 5 bases removed from V and 9 bases from J, the gap between germline ends came to 16 bases. The CDR3 has 13 residues. Germline CDR1 and CDR2: SGHAT and FQDESV (reference sequence). CDR3 nucleotides: TGTGCCAGCAGCGTCAGGGTAGGGGGGAAAGCTTTCTTT. The encoded protein is CASSVRVGGKAFF.

Ten or more counts support this clonotype. The chain carries TRBV24-1 and TRBJ2-7, with a weak D call TRBD1 (6 bases). The V and J ends lost 10 bases and 2 bases respectively, with 23 bases between them. Germline CDR1 and CDR2: KGHDR and SFDVKD. The CDR3 spans 16 residues. CDR3 protein: CATKLDSPDLTYEQYF. CDR3 nucleotides: TGTGCCACAAAACTGGACAGCCCTGATCTCACCTACGAGCAGTACTTC.

The CDR3 sequence: CASSWSRELGLFF. The CDR3 DNA follows: TGCGCCAGCAGCTGGAGCCGAGAGCTAGGGCTGTTTTTT. The chain is built from TRBV5-1 and TRBJ2-2; D unclear. The CDR3 totals 13 residues. The germline V gene has CDR1 SGHRS and CDR2 YFSETQ. The V gene lost 3 bases and the J gene lost 13 bases, with 16 bases spanning the gap.

This clonotype occurred many times. This rearrangement joins TRBV27 to TRBJ1-2; D ambiguous. Germline lookup yields CDR1 MNHEY and CDR2 SMNVEV (reference sequence). The CDR3 runs to 11 residues. Trimming pared 5 bases from V and 6 bases from J, leaving 7 bases between. The CDR3 region is CASSKGHGYTF. In DNA form, the CDR3 reads TGTGCCAGCAGTAAAGGTCATGGCTACACCTTC.

This clonotype has at least ten counts. The V call is TRBV20-1, the J call TRBJ1-5, with 7 bases fitting TRBD1. Trimming cost V 5 bases and J 0 bases; bases outside gene matches: 10. The germline gives CDR1 DFQATT, CDR2 SNEGSKA (reference sequence). The CDR3 covers 16 residues. CDR3 nucleotides: TGCAGTGCTGATACAAATACAGGGGCTAGCAATCAGCCCCAGCATTTT. This encodes CSADTNTGASNQPQHF.

The table lists this clonotype with many counts. The chain uses TRBV7-3 and TRBJ2-2; tentative D call: TRBD2 (7 bases). V was trimmed by 6 bases and J by 4 bases, leaving 15 bases between them. Germline V CDR1 and CDR2: SGHTA, FQGTGA. The CDR3 totals 15 residues. The CDR3 DNA reads as TGTGCCAGCAGGCGGTCGGGGGGCGGCACCGGGGAGCTGTTTTTT. It encodes CASRRSGGGTGELFF.

This clonotype has a count of ten or more. The chain couples TRBV18 to TRBJ2-3, with D tentatively TRBD2 (6 bases). V shed 3 bases and J shed 6 bases, with 19 bases lying between them. The CDR3 length is 16 residues. CDR1 KGHSH and CDR2 LQKENI come from the germline V gene. The CDR3 DNA sequence: TGTGCCAGCTCACCTCGACTAGAGGAGGGGCGGGATACGCAGTATTTT. Amino acids: CASSPRLEEGRDTQYF.

Only a few counts were recorded for this clonotype. The chain is built from TRBV7-3 and TRBJ1-6; D is ambiguous. V shed 2 bases and J shed 10 bases, with 12 bases lying between them. The CDR3 has 14 amino acids. Germline V gives CDR1 SGHTA, CDR2 FQGTGA. CDR3 in DNA: TGTGCCAGCAGCTTACTAGGGTTAGGCTCACCCCTCCACTTT. Encoded protein: CASSLLGLGSPLHF. Full variable domain (remainder filled in from reference TRBV7-3 and TRBJ1-6): GAGVSQTPSNKVTEKGKYVELRCDPISGHTALYWYRQSLGQGPEFLIYFQGTGAADDSGLPNDRFFAVRPEGSVSTLKIQRTERGDSAVYLCASSLLGLGSPLHFGNGTRLTVT.

This clonotype was detected ten times or more. The rearrangement links TRBV25-1 to TRBJ2-3, with TRBD1 matching over 7 bases. The ends lost 4 bases at V and 1 base at J; junction bases unmatched: 8. The CDR3 consists of 16 residues. Germline CDR1 is MGHDK and CDR2 is SYGVNS. CDR3 nucleotides: TGTGCCAGCAGTGCCACACCGGGACAGCGCACAGATACGCAGTATTTT. Protein product: CASSATPGQRTDTQYF.

This clonotype was detected ten times or more. V usage is TRBV5-4 and J usage is TRBJ2-2, with D unclear. The germline V and J ends were trimmed by 2 bases and 4 bases, with 9 bases remaining between them. The CDR3 sequence is 14 residues long. Germline V CDR1 and CDR2: SGHNT, YYREEE (reference sequence). CDR3 DNA sequence: TGTGCCAGCAGCTTAGAACAGACCACCGGGGAGCTGTTTTTT. The encoded protein is CASSLEQTTGELFF. The variable domain in full, with the rest retrieved from reference TRBV5-4 and TRBJ2-2, is ETGVTQSPTHLIKTRGQQVTLRCSSQSGHNTVSWYQQALGQGPQFIFQYYREEENGRGNFPPRFSGLQFPNYSSELNVNALELDDSALYLCASSLEQTTGELFFGEGSRLTVL.

This clonotype came up many times. J is TRBJ2-2 and V is TRBV19; D perhaps matches TRBD2 (6 bases). The V gene lost 2 bases and the J gene lost 4 bases, with 17 bases spanning the gap. The CDR3 totals 17 residues. Looked up from germline, CDR1 is LNHDA and CDR2 is SQIVND (reference sequence). CDR3 nucleotide sequence: TGTGCCAGTAGTATATCGGGACTGATGTATTTCACCGGGGAGCTGTTTTTT. Translating gives CASSISGLMYFTGELFF.

This clonotype was observed many times. J is TRBJ2-3 and V is TRBV7-3, with TRBD2 as a possible D gene (6 bases). Germline V gene lookup returns CDR1 SGHTA and CDR2 FQGTGA. This CDR3 contains 17 residues. Deletions cut 0 bases from V and 4 bases from J, with 17 bases between. This CDR3 is CASSLTGAGRTPDTQYF. The CDR3 DNA is TGTGCCAGCAGCTTAACTGGGGCGGGGCGGACCCCAGATACGCAGTATTTT.

This clonotype was recorded many times. The V gene is TRBV7-2, the J gene TRBJ2-3; 12 bases match TRBD2. The CDR3 consists of 17 residues. Trimming removed 0 bases from V and 1 base from J; junction bases left unmatched: 2. Per the germline V gene, CDR1 is SGHTA and CDR2 is FQGNSA. CDR3 protein: CASSLAPSGGGTDTQYF. CDR3 nucleotide sequence: TGTGCCAGCAGCTTAGCGCCTAGCGGGGGGGGCACAGATACGCAGTATTTT.

Regarding this clonotype: A much bigger clone sits one base away, suggesting this may be a read error. V is TRBV5-1 and J is TRBJ2-2; no clear D. V was shortened by 2 bases and J by 9 bases, with 5 bases between the two germline ends. Germline CDR1 and CDR2: SGHRS and YFSETQ. The CDR3 covers 11 residues. The CDR3 reads CASSFCRELFF. DNA for the CDR3: TGCGCCAGCAGCTTTTGCAGGGAGCTGTTTTTT.

By share, this clonotype ranks as medium-sized. The rearrangement links TRBV4-3 to TRBJ2-1; D is undetermined. The CDR3 is 14 residues long. The germline gives CDR1 LGHNA, CDR2 YSLEER. V was pared by 1 base and J by 4 bases, with 8 bases between. The CDR3 DNA is TGCGCCAGCAGCCAAGTCCTCTGGTACAATGAGCAGTTCTTC. Its translation is CASSQVLWYNEQFF.

In this sample, this clonotype turned up many times. The rearrangement links TRBV7-2 to TRBJ1-1, with TRBD1 matching over 7 bases. Per the germline V gene, CDR1 is SGHTA and CDR2 is FQGNSA. This CDR3 has 12 residues. With 1 base clipped from V and 11 bases from J, the junction kept 4 bases outside the gene matches. CDR3 in amino acids: CASSLDTGVAFF. CDR3 DNA sequence: TGTGCCAGCAGCTTAGATACAGGGGTGGCTTTCTTT.

This clonotype was observed many times. CDR3 region: CASSHQRWFSYEQYV. In DNA form, the CDR3 reads TGTGCCAGCAGCCACCAACGGTGGTTCTCCTACGAGCAGTACGTC. The chain carries TRBV14 and TRBJ2-7; D is unresolved. This CDR3 is built from 15 residues. Between the trimmed V and J ends, which lost 3 bases and 0 bases, there was a span of 12 bases. Germline V CDR1 and CDR2: SGHDN, FVKESK.

This clonotype was recorded at least ten times. The genes are TRBV12-3 or TRBV12-4 and TRBJ2-2; D not resolved. The CDR3 length is 14 residues. V was clipped by 3 bases and J by 1 base, with 6 bases between them. In DNA form, the CDR3 reads TGTGCCAGCAGTTTGTTACAGAACACCGGGGAGCTGTTTTTT. Translated, it gives CASSLLQNTGELFF.

This clonotype showed up many times. The chain joins TRBV7-2 to TRBJ2-7; D unresolved. The germline V gene encodes CDR1 SGHTA and CDR2 FQGNSA. V dropped 5 bases and J dropped 2 bases, with 13 bases sitting between them. The CDR3 extends over 14 amino acids. As DNA, the CDR3 is TGTGCCAGCAGCGACTCGGACGGGCCCTACGAGCAGTACGTC. The encoded protein is CASSDSDGPYEQYV.

This clonotype was found many times. The chain couples TRBV4-3 to TRBJ2-3; D possibly matches TRBD1 or TRBD2 (5 bases each). The V gene's germline CDR1 is LGHNA and CDR2 YSLEER. V lost 1 base and J lost 3, with 11 bases in between. The CDR3 has 15 residues. The DNA of the CDR3 is TGCGCCAGCAGCCAAGGCCTCTGGGGGACAGATACGCAGTATTTT. Protein product: CASSQGLWGTDTQYF.

This clonotype has a count of ten or more. V and J are TRBV5-4 and TRBJ2-7, with D hard to call. Germline-derived CDR1 and CDR2 are SGHNT and YYREEE (reference sequence). Trimming pared 4 bases from V and 6 bases from J, leaving 20 bases between. The CDR3 sequence is 15 residues long. CDR3 sequence (DNA): TGTGCCAGCAGCCAAGGGTCTACAACCCCGGGCGAGCAGTACTTC. Translation gives CASSQGSTTPGEQYF.

This clonotype was recorded many times. This sequence joins TRBV5-1 and TRBJ2-5; the match to TRBD1 covers 9 bases. The CDR3 extends over 14 amino acids. V shed 4 bases and J 4 bases; nucleotides not matched to a gene: 5. CDR1 SGHRS and CDR2 YFSETQ come from the germline V gene. In nucleotides, the CDR3 is TGCGCCAGCAGCCGGGGACAGGGTGGAGAGACCCAGTACTTC. This codes for CASSRGQGGETQYF.

This clonotype was counted at least ten times. The chain employs TRBV11-2 and TRBJ2-7, with no clear D. Germline V gene data show CDR1 as SGHAT and CDR2 as FQNNGV. This CDR3 comprises 14 residues. Deletions cut 0 bases from V and 0 bases from J, with 6 bases between. The CDR3 DNA reads as TGTGCCAGCAGCTTAGAGATGGGCTCCTACGAGCAGTACTTC. It encodes CASSLEMGSYEQYF. Together with reference TRBV11-2 and TRBJ2-7, the CDR3 gives the full variable domain: EAGVAQSPRYKIIEKRQSVAFWCNPISGHATLYWYQQILGQGPKLLIQFQNNGVVDDSQLPKDRFSAERLKGVDSTLKIQPAKLEDSAVYLCASSLEMGSYEQYFGPGTRLTVT.

This clonotype was seen repeatedly, ten times or more. The gene calls are TRBV20-1 and TRBJ2-7, with unresolved D. Deletions cut 4 bases from V and 3 bases from J, with 25 bases between. Germline CDR1 and CDR2: DFQATT and SNEGSKA (reference sequence). CDR3 length: 17 amino acids. CDR3: CSATRLPGGLGFYEQYF. The CDR3 DNA reads TGCAGTGCTACCCGTCTTCCGGGCGGCCTCGGGTTCTACGAGCAGTACTTC.

This clonotype appeared many times. The V and J genes are TRBV7-9 and TRBJ1-6; unclear D gene. Trimming took off 1 base at V and 9 bases at J, with 13 bases between the two ends. The CDR3 length is 15 residues. Per germline, CDR1 SEHNR and CDR2 FQNEAQ (reference sequence). The CDR3 protein is CASSLVVPPISPLHF. In nucleotides, the CDR3 is TGTGCCAGCAGCTTAGTTGTCCCCCCCATTTCACCCCTCCACTTT.

In this sample, this clonotype turned up many times. The V call is TRBV4-3, the J call TRBJ2-4; 10 bases map to TRBD2. Looked up from germline, CDR1 is LGHNA and CDR2 is YSLEER. This CDR3 has 17 amino acids. V shed 0 bases, J shed 7 bases, and the junction held 9 bases outside the gene matches. The CDR3 here is CASSQELAGPTTNIQYF. The CDR3 nucleotides are TGCGCCAGCAGCCAAGAACTAGCGGGGCCCACTACTAACATTCAGTACTTC.

This clonotype was detected many times. The CDR3 sequence is CASSLYSPLEAFF. In nucleotides, the CDR3 is TGTGCCAGCAGCTTATACAGTCCTCTTGAAGCTTTCTTT. This sequence joins TRBV7-9 and TRBJ1-1; no definite D call. Germline CDR1 reads SEHNR; CDR2 reads FQNEAQ (reference sequence). This CDR3 has 13 residues. V lost 2 bases and J 7 bases, leaving 11 bases between the germline ends.

This clonotype was seen many times. The V call is TRBV6-5, the J call TRBJ1-5, with D perhaps matching TRBD1 (5 bases). V shed 4 bases and J shed 4 bases, with 14 bases lying between them. The CDR3 is 15 amino acids. Germline lookup yields CDR1 MNHEY and CDR2 SVGAGI. The DNA for the CDR3 is TGTGCCAGCAGTTCGGTGGGGACGTTAAATCAGCCCCAGCATTTT. This gives the protein CASSSVGTLNQPQHF.

This clonotype appeared many times. The genes are TRBV7-9 and TRBJ1-1, with 7 bases matching TRBD1. The ends lost 4 bases at V and 5 bases at J; junction bases unmatched: 4. The CDR3 is 13 residues long. In germline, CDR1 is SEHNR, CDR2 FQNEAQ (reference sequence). CDR3 loop: CASSSRQGTEAFF. The CDR3, as DNA: TGTGCCAGCAGCTCGAGACAGGGAACTGAAGCTTTCTTT.

This clonotype has a count of ten or more. The V and J genes are TRBV4-2 and TRBJ2-7; D is uncertain. Per germline, CDR1 LGHNA and CDR2 YNFKEQ. CDR3 length: 11 amino acids. V lost 0 bases, J lost 5 bases, and 2 bases lay in between. The CDR3 loop is CASSQDHEQYF. CDR3 sequence (DNA): TGTGCCAGCAGCCAAGATCACGAGCAGTACTTC.

The sample holds many counts of this clonotype. The chain is built from TRBV13 and TRBJ1-3; 8 bases line up with TRBD1. Germline-derived CDR1 and CDR2 are PRHDT and FYEKMQ (reference sequence). This CDR3 contains 15 residues. V was clipped by 4 bases and J by 5 bases; unmatched bases: 7. The CDR3 DNA sequence: TGTGCCAGCAGCTCGTCAGGACAGGGTAGAAACACCATATATTTT. Encoded protein: CASSSSGQGRNTIYF.

There are many counts of this clonotype. The DNA for the CDR3 is TGTGCCAGCAGTGAATTCGGCGGCCAGCGGGCTTTCTTT. Residues: CASSEFGGQRAFF. This chain uses TRBV6-1 with TRBJ1-1; no reliable D call. The CDR3 spans 13 residues. Germline CDR1 MNHNS, CDR2 SASEGT. V lost 2 bases and J 11 bases, leaving 15 bases between the germline ends.